This T cell receptor (beta chain) was found in a study of blood T cell repertoires in COVID-19. Looked up from germline, CDR1 is SGHDT and CDR2 is YYEEEE. The CDR3 totals 14 residues. V trimming: 3 bases; J trimming: 4 bases; junction bases outside the gene matches: 6. As processed by the authors: Estimation of nucleated cell counts was performed using reference gene primer amplification. Sequencing was performed with immunoSEQ multiplex PCR; in TCRdb, only in-frame clones are kept and a portion is missing. V and J calls and clone size are as listed in that table; D and trimming were resolved from the DNA. Counted here are 200,000 to 250,000 clones, 82% occurring once; the ten biggest clones make up roughly 5.5%.

The sequenced sample consisted of peripheral blood. The gene calls are TRBV5-6 and TRBJ2-5; 7 nucleotides agree with TRBD2. The TCR comes from a woman in her 70s with COVID-19, enrolled during active disease. The CDR3: CASSSTGGGETQYF. The CDR3 bases are TGTGCCAGCAGCTCGACGGGCGGGGGAGAGACCCAGTACTTC.